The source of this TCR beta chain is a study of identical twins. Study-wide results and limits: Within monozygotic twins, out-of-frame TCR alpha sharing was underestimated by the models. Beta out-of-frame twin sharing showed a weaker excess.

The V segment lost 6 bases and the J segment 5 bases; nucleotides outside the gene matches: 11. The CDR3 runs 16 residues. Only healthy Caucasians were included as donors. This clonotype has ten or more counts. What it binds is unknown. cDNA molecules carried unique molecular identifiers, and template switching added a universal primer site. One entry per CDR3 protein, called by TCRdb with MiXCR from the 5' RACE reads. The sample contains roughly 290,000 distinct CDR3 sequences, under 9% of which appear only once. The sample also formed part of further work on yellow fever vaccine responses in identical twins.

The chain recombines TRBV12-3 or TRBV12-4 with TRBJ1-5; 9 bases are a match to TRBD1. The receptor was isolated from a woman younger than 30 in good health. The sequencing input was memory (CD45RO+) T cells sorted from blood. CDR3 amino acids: CASRARDRDGDQPQHF. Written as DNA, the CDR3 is TGTGCCAGCAGAGCCCGGGACAGGGATGGGGATCAGCCCCAGCATTTT.